Sequencing of this T cell receptor (beta chain) was carried out in a study of T cell repertoires in cytomegalovirus infection. Study at large: It was recently identified HLA-C-restricted and well-studied HLA-B-restricted CMV epitopes that the study used. It can be stated that public TCR beta signatures indicated CMV infection as well as a matching HLA type. General study points: In two of eight donors, the top clonotype was HLA-C-restricted CMV-specific. Carriage of CMV together with the relevant HLA was identifiable through cumulative public TCR beta family frequency.

From the reads, TCRdb called clonotypes with MiXCR, one entry per CDR3 protein. Of around 710,000 distinct CDR3 sequences detected, about 27% appear once; the ten largest clones hold less than 15%. About this clonotype itself: Its antigen remains unidentified. One junction end does not reproduce the germline sequence, and a read error may be involved.

Germline V gene sequence: CDR1 MDHEN, CDR2 SYDVKM. The CDR3 runs 14 residues. This specimen consisted of cultured CD8+ T cells from PBMCs, obtained from culture after CMV antigen stimulation. The chain uses TRBV28 and TRBJ1-1, with D maybe TRBD1 (5 bases). This sequence was found in a human donor in good health (CMV status not recorded). Some clones in this sample may be carry-over from other donors' samples. CDR3 sequence reads: CASSPRDWNTEACF. The CDR3 DNA reads as TGTGCCAGCAGCCCCAGGGACTGGAACACTGAAGCTTGCTTT.